The TCR beta chain described here comes from a study of type 1 and type 2 diabetes patients. The PCR template was genomic DNA. The TCR beta CDR3 region was amplified using 30 forward and 13 reverse primers. Each CDR3 protein gets one entry after TCRdb re-called the multiplex PCR reads with MiXCR. Of more than 250,000 distinct CDR3 sequences in the sample, more than 45% are singletons; the top ten hold approximately 14%. Specimen: peripheral blood mononuclear cells (PBMCs). The sequence was obtained from a man aged 18 to 30 with type 2 diabetes.

CDR3 sequence: CASSPGRAYEQYF. The CDR3 region has the DNA TGTGCCAGCAGCCCCGGACGGGCCTACGAGCAGTACTTC. The J gene is TRBJ2-7, the V gene TRBV7-8; D remains unclear. Trimming cost V 5 bases and J 2 bases, with 10 bases left between them. Germline values: CDR1 SGHVS, CDR2 FQNEAQ. This CDR3 is 13 amino acids long.